Following are 31 T cell receptor beta chains from one sample sequenced in a study of OX40 agonist ivuxolimab in advanced cancers. The assay was immunoSEQ multiplex PCR, and TCRdb's table has in-frame clones only and misses some. The sample gives about 77,000 clones, 65% to 85% of which show up once; 0.76% is in the top ten. Sequences were derived from CD4+ or CD8+ T cells sorted from blood, sampled in a trial of the OX40 agonist ivuxolimab. The receptors come from an adult with an advanced solid tumor such as melanoma, head and neck, liver or kidney cancer.

The V call is TRBV6-1, the J call TRBJ1-4, with TRBD1 as a possible D gene (6 bases). CDR1 is MNHNS, CDR2 SASEGT, per germline. CDR3 size: 15 residues. V lost 7 bases, J lost 5 bases, and 17 bases lay in between. The DNA for the CDR3 is TGTGCCAGCATCTCCGGGGGGGCAGGGAATGAAAAACTGTTTTTT. Translating gives CASISGGAGNEKLFF.

This chain joins TRBV7-2 and TRBJ2-7; D ambiguous. This CDR3 region has 14 residues. Trimming removed 5 bases at V and 0 bases at J, with 11 bases between. The V gene's germline CDR1 is SGHTA and CDR2 FQGNSA. CDR3 nucleotides: TGTGCCAGCAGCCACGGGCTAACCTCCTACGAGCAGTACTTC. Protein sequence: CASSHGLTSYEQYF.

The chain carries TRBV2 and TRBJ1-1, with D perhaps TRBD1 (5 bases). The germline gives CDR1 SNHLY, CDR2 FYNNEI. This CDR3 is 12 amino acids long. The V gene lost 3 bases and the J gene lost 7 bases, with 9 bases spanning the gap. In DNA form, the CDR3 reads TGTGCCAGCAGTGAGATGGGACTTGAAGCTTTCTTT. It encodes CASSEMGLEAFF.

V and J are TRBV20-1 and TRBJ1-2; D possibly corresponds to TRBD1 (6 bases). The CDR3 contains 11 residues. CDR1 is DFQATT, CDR2 SNEGSKA, per germline (reference sequence). The DNA of the CDR3 is TGCAGCGGAGGGGGGGCGAATGGCTACACCTTC. Translated, it gives CSGGGANGYTF.

In its sample, this clone was seen a few times. The chain has TRBV6-5 and TRBJ2-2; D might be TRBD2 (5 bases). CDR1 is MNHEY, CDR2 SVGAGI, per germline. V was pared by 7 bases and J by 0 bases, with 12 bases between. This CDR3 has 15 residues. CDR3 coding DNA: TGTGCCAGCATATATGGCGGGCCGAACACCGGGGAGCTGTTTTTT. Protein sequence: CASIYGGPNTGELFF.

This clone was seen just once. The genes are TRBV27 and TRBJ2-1; TRBD1 is a possible D gene (6 bases). The CDR3 has 15 amino acids. Germline CDR1 and CDR2: MNHEY and SMNVEV (reference sequence). V dropped 2 bases and J dropped 8 bases, with 16 bases sitting between them. In DNA, the CDR3 is TGTGCCAGCAGTTTAGGGCAGGGGCGCCCCGATGAGCAGTTCTTC. Translation gives CASSLGQGRPDEQFF.

The chain links TRBV7-9 to TRBJ2-7; 12 bases are a match to TRBD2. Germline V gene sequence: CDR1 SEHNR, CDR2 FQNEAQ (reference sequence). The CDR3 sequence is 14 residues long. V trimming: 5 bases; J trimming: 7 bases; junction bases outside the gene matches: 6. CDR3 sequence (DNA): TGTGCCAGCAGCCAACTAGCGGGAGGTGAAGAGCAGTACTTC. Amino acid sequence: CASSQLAGGEEQYF.

The rearrangement uses TRBV7-2 and TRBJ2-7, with TRBD1 identical over 7 bases. The CDR3 runs to 12 residues. V was pared by 4 bases and J by 5 bases, with 2 bases of the junction left unmatched. The V gene's germline CDR1 is SGHTA and CDR2 FQGNSA. The CDR3 nucleotides are TGTGCCAGCAGCTCGACAGGGAACGAGCAGTACTTC. Encoded protein: CASSSTGNEQYF.

J is TRBJ2-1 and V is TRBV2; no definite D call. There are 16 residues in the CDR3. Trimming removed 6 bases at V and 3 bases at J, with 18 bases between. Germline values: CDR1 SNHLY, CDR2 FYNNEI. This CDR3 reads CASRADSPNLYNEQFF. The DNA of the CDR3 is TGTGCCAGCAGAGCTGACTCCCCGAACCTCTACAATGAGCAGTTCTTC.

This rearrangement joins TRBV16 to TRBJ2-3; 8 bases line up with TRBD1. The CDR3 has 15 amino acids. The ends lost 0 bases at V and 4 bases at J; junction bases unmatched: 3. Germline V gene sequence: CDR1 KGHSY, CDR2 FQNENV. The CDR3 loop reads CASSQSGQGADTQYF. As DNA, the CDR3 is TGTGCCAGCAGCCAATCCGGACAGGGCGCAGATACGCAGTATTTT.

The chain links TRBV5-1 to TRBJ2-6; unclear D gene. V lost 1 base and J 0 bases, leaving 11 bases between the germline ends. CDR1 SGHRS and CDR2 YFSETQ come from the germline V gene. The CDR3 covers 17 residues. CDR3 nucleotide sequence: TGCGCCAGCAGCTTGAGGGCCCTAAGCTCTGGGGCCAACGTCCTGACTTTC. Its protein is CASSLRALSSGANVLTF.

The rearrangement links TRBV27 to TRBJ2-7; 8 bases fit TRBD1. This CDR3 is 13 amino acids long. Germline V gives CDR1 MNHEY, CDR2 SMNVEV (reference sequence). V lost 5 bases, J lost 6 bases, and 6 bases stayed unmatched. In DNA form, the CDR3 reads TGTGCCAGCAGTCCCCGGACAGGGTTCGAGCAGTACTTC. Protein product: CASSPRTGFEQYF.

This chain connects TRBV5-1 to TRBJ2-7; 12 bases fit TRBD1. This CDR3 is built from 15 residues. The V segment lost 2 bases and the J segment 3 bases; nucleotides outside the gene matches: 3. Germline V lookup: CDR1 SGHRS, CDR2 YFSETQ. The CDR3 DNA reads as TGCGCCAGCAGCTTCGGGACAGGGGGCGTCTACGAGCAGTACTTC. It specifies CASSFGTGGVYEQYF.

The rearrangement joins TRBV7-2 to TRBJ1-5; a possible D gene is TRBD1 (5 bases). In germline, CDR1 is SGHTA, CDR2 FQGNSA. There are 14 residues in the CDR3. V shed 2 bases and J shed 7 bases, with 12 bases lying between them. CDR3: CASSLLAGNQPQHF. DNA of the CDR3: TGTGCCAGCAGCTTATTGGCAGGGAACCAGCCCCAGCATTTT.

This clone was detected a few times. The chain has TRBV18 and TRBJ2-1; 10 bases line up with TRBD2. The CDR3 consists of 13 residues. V gave up 3 bases and J gave up 8 bases; unmatched junction bases: 1. Germline CDR1 is KGHSH and CDR2 is LQKENI. This CDR3 is CASSPGLADEQFF. The CDR3 nucleotides read TGTGCCAGCTCACCTGGACTAGCGGATGAGCAGTTCTTC.

This clone appeared a few times. The genes are TRBV7-2 and TRBJ2-3; 13 nucleotides align to TRBD2. CDR3 length equals 16 residues. CDR1 and CDR2 from the germline V gene are SGHTA and FQGNSA. J gave up 4 bases and V 6 bases, and 7 bases lay outside the gene matches. DNA of the CDR3: TGTGCCAGCAGAAGTAGGACTAGCGGGAGTTCAGATACGCAGTATTTT. Protein product: CASRSRTSGSSDTQYF.

The chain recombines TRBV6-4 with TRBJ2-5; D gene uncertain. The V and J ends lost 4 bases and 0 bases respectively, with 6 bases between them. This CDR3 has 13 residues. In germline, CDR1 is MRHNA, CDR2 SNTAGT. This CDR3 reads CASSVSDQETQYF. Here the CDR3 DNA reads TGTGCCAGCAGTGTCTCGGACCAAGAGACCCAGTACTTC.

The chain carries TRBV5-3 and TRBJ2-3; 10 bases match TRBD2. TRBV5-3 is identified as an open reading frame with a role that is uncertain. V shed 0 bases and J 0 bases; nucleotides not matched to a gene: 1. The CDR3 consists of 16 residues. DNA of the CDR3: TGTGCCAGAAGCTTGGGGACTAGCGGTAGCACAGATACGCAGTATTTT. It specifies CARSLGTSGSTDTQYF.

The chain uses TRBV19 and TRBJ2-2; D is undetermined. The CDR3 is 15 residues long. V was pared by 3 bases and J by 4 bases, with 12 bases between. Germline assignment: CDR1 LNHDA and CDR2 SQIVND (reference sequence). In nucleotides, the CDR3 is TGTGCCAGTAGTATGGCAAGGGTCAGCACCGGGGAGCTGTTTTTT. Translating it yields CASSMARVSTGELFF.

The chain is built from TRBV4-3 and TRBJ2-1; D not resolved. CDR3 length: 15 residues. V was pared by 0 bases and J by 3 bases, with 9 bases between. Germline V gene data show CDR1 as LGHNA and CDR2 as YSLEER. The CDR3 DNA reads as TGCGCCAGCAGCCAAGAAGGGCACAACTACAATGAGCAGTTCTTC. This encodes CASSQEGHNYNEQFF.

The V gene is TRBV7-9, the J gene TRBJ2-5, with TRBD1 identical over 10 bases. V gave up 5 bases and J gave up 4 bases; unmatched junction bases: 4. The V gene's germline CDR1 is SEHNR and CDR2 FQNEAQ (reference sequence). This CDR3 contains 14 residues. The CDR3 region is CASSTTGGRETQYF. For the CDR3, the DNA is TGTGCCAGCAGCACGACAGGGGGCCGAGAGACCCAGTACTTC.

Many counts were recorded for this clone. The chain has TRBV19 and TRBJ1-2; D gene ambiguous. V shed 5 bases and J shed 13 bases, with 14 bases lying between them. Germline-derived CDR1 and CDR2 are LNHDA and SQIVND (reference sequence). This CDR3 has 11 amino acids. Here the CDR3 reads CASSRQGWSTF. In nucleotides, the CDR3 is TGTGCCAGTAGTCGTCAAGGGTGGAGCACCTTC.

In this sample, this clone turned up a few times. The chain couples TRBV10-3 to TRBJ2-3, with 15 bases identical to TRBD2. With V trimmed by 10 bases and J by 5 bases, 10 bases remained unmatched. The CDR3 has 16 amino acids. CDR1 ENHRY and CDR2 SYGVKD come from the germline V gene. The DNA for the CDR3 is TGTGCCAGCTCCAGGACTAGCGGGGGGGCAGGAGATACGCAGTATTTT. Protein sequence: CASSRTSGGAGDTQYF.

This clone was detected once. The rearrangement links TRBV7-9 to TRBJ2-3; D is unresolved. The V end lost 3 bases, the J end lost 0 bases, and 13 bases lay between the germline ends. The CDR3 has 16 residues. Germline V gives CDR1 SEHNR, CDR2 FQNEAQ (reference sequence). This CDR3 is CASSLRATTSTDTQYF. The DNA for the CDR3 is TGTGCCAGCAGCTTGAGAGCGACAACTAGCACAGATACGCAGTATTTT.

This chain joins TRBV7-9 and TRBJ1-1; TRBD1 is a possible D gene (6 bases). Between the trimmed V and J ends, which lost 4 bases and 0 bases, there was a span of 12 bases. Germline assignment: CDR1 SEHNR and CDR2 FQNEAQ (reference sequence). CDR3 length equals 15 residues. This CDR3 is CASSSLGGLNTEAFF. The CDR3, as DNA: TGTGCCAGCAGCTCCCTAGGGGGGCTGAACACTGAAGCTTTCTTT.

V and J are TRBV10-3 and TRBJ2-3; 7 bases align to TRBD2. Germline loops: CDR1 ENHRY, CDR2 SYGVKD. This CDR3 contains 13 residues. J was trimmed by 2 bases and V by 7 bases; bases with no gene match: 3. CDR3 DNA sequence: TGTGCCATCACCGGGACTACCACAGATACGCAGTATTTT. Its translation: CAITGTTTDTQYF.

The DNA of the CDR3 is TGTGCCAGCAGCTTAGGGCAAATCAACTATGGCTACACCTTC. It translates to CASSLGQINYGYTF. This rearrangement joins TRBV7-2 to TRBJ1-2; D ambiguous. This CDR3 is built from 14 residues. Looked up from germline, CDR1 is SGHTA and CDR2 is FQGNSA. V lost 1 base to trimming and J lost 2 bases, with 8 bases between them.

This rearrangement joins TRBV6-6 to TRBJ1-2, with a possible D match to TRBD1 (6 bases). V gave up 5 bases and J gave up 6 bases, with 10 bases separating them. Germline V gene data show CDR1 as MNHNY and CDR2 as SVGAGI (reference sequence). The CDR3 extends over 12 amino acids. The CDR3 reads CASSLSGDGYTF. The CDR3 DNA follows: TGTGCCAGCAGTCTGTCAGGGGATGGCTACACCTTC.

This rearrangement joins TRBV11-3 to TRBJ2-4; 9 bases agree with TRBD2. With 6 bases clipped from V and 6 bases from J, the junction kept 9 bases outside the gene matches. This CDR3 contains 15 residues. Germline V gene data show CDR1 as SGHNT and CDR2 as YENEEA. This CDR3 reads CASSKNSGSSNIQYF. The DNA of the CDR3 is TGTGCCAGCAGTAAAAATAGCGGGAGCTCAAACATTCAGTACTTC.

The rearrangement uses TRBV11-2 and TRBJ1-4, with no clear D. V shed 2 bases and J shed 5 bases, with 6 bases lying between them. The CDR3 consists of 13 residues. Germline CDR1 reads SGHAT; CDR2 reads FQNNGV. In DNA form, the CDR3 reads TGTGCCAGCAGCTTACGGGGAAATGAAAAACTGTTTTTT. Translated, it gives CASSLRGNEKLFF.

This clone rates as medium-sized (0.01 to 0.1%). The V gene is TRBV28, the J gene TRBJ1-6; possibly TRBD1 for D (6 bases). The length of the CDR3 is 12 residues. CDR1 is MDHEN, CDR2 SYDVKM, per germline. V gave up 10 bases and J gave up 9 bases, with 13 bases separating them. The CDR3 region has the DNA TGTGCCACCCTAGACAGGTTTTCACCCCTCCACTTT. Protein: CATLDRFSPLHF.